The 20 T cell receptor beta chains below were found in one sample sequenced in a study of spatial heterogeneity in lung cancer. In TCRdb, the 5' RACE reads were re-called with MiXCR into one record per CDR3 protein. Of 72,000 or so distinct CDR3 sequences in the sample, around 8.9% are singletons; the top ten hold more than 1.5%. Time point of the sample: blood at routine non-recurrence follow-up after resection. Sequencing was performed on PBMCs, taken at follow-up. The receptor source for this set is a female donor with early-stage non-small cell lung cancer.

This clonotype was seen a handful of times. The CDR3 DNA sequence: TGTGCCAGCAACGGAGGGCCGGATACGCAGTATTTT. Protein product: CASNGGPDTQYF. The chain combines TRBV28 with TRBJ2-3, with D possibly TRBD2 on 6 matching bases. The V and J ends lost 7 bases and 6 bases respectively, with 11 bases between them. This CDR3 contains 12 residues. The germline V gene has CDR1 MDHEN and CDR2 SYDVKM.

This clonotype came up a few times. The chain uses TRBV20-1 and TRBJ1-1; 7 bases fit TRBD1. CDR1 is DFQATT and CDR2 is SNEGSKA in the germline V gene (reference sequence). The CDR3 length is 13 residues. The V gene end was trimmed by 5 bases and the J gene end by 12 bases; junction bases not matched to a gene: 15. The chain's CDR3 is CSARQGRYFESFF. The CDR3 nucleotides read TGCAGTGCTCGACAGGGTCGGTACTTCGAATCTTTCTTT.

This clonotype has a count of ten or more. CDR3 sequence: CASSESTAENEQFF. The DNA for the CDR3 is TGCGCCAGCAGTGAGTCAACAGCCGAGAATGAGCAGTTCTTC. This chain uses TRBV10-1 with TRBJ2-1, with D uncertain. Between the trimmed V and J ends, which lost 0 bases and 7 bases, there was a span of 10 bases. The CDR3 contains 14 residues. Germline V gene lookup returns CDR1 WNHNN and CDR2 SYGVQD (reference sequence).

This clonotype was observed a few times. The rearrangement uses TRBV28 and TRBJ2-1, with no clear D. The V and J ends lost 5 bases and 8 bases respectively, with 13 bases between them. Germline lookup yields CDR1 MDHEN and CDR2 SYDVKM. The CDR3 is made up of 13 amino acids. CDR3 amino acids: CASSNGASYEQFF. Here the CDR3 DNA reads TGTGCCAGCAGTAACGGCGCCTCGTATGAGCAGTTCTTC.

This clonotype was detected many times. The chain joins TRBV2 to TRBJ2-1; D unresolved. Germline assignment: CDR1 SNHLY and CDR2 FYNNEI. The V end was cut by 7 bases, the J end by 0 bases, with 13 bases between. The CDR3 has 15 amino acids. The CDR3 region has the DNA TGTGCCAGCAACCCAGAATCCGGCTCCTACAATGAGCAGTTCTTC. It codes for CASNPESGSYNEQFF.

The chain is built from TRBV7-3 and TRBJ2-3, with TRBD2 as a possible D gene (6 bases). The V gene's germline CDR1 is SGHTA and CDR2 FQGTGA. V was trimmed by 2 bases and J by 6 bases, leaving 18 bases between them. This CDR3 has 16 amino acids. The CDR3 coding sequence is TGTGCCAGCAGCTTATCCCCCGGCGGGGAACCTGATACGCAGTATTTT. As protein: CASSLSPGGEPDTQYF.

The rearrangement links TRBV7-2 to TRBJ2-4; D is ambiguous. The CDR3 has 14 residues. V was clipped by 7 bases and J by 8 bases, with 18 bases between them. CDR1 is SGHTA, CDR2 FQGNSA, per germline. CDR3 in amino acids: CASTSGAPWDIQYF. Written as DNA, the CDR3 is TGTGCCAGCACCTCAGGAGCTCCCTGGGACATTCAGTACTTC.

The chain links TRBV28 to TRBJ2-7; the match to TRBD1 covers 9 bases. Trimming removed 4 bases from V and 8 bases from J; junction bases left unmatched: 6. The CDR3 is made up of 13 amino acids. The germline V gene has CDR1 MDHEN and CDR2 SYDVKM. The CDR3 is CASSSQGARKQYF. CDR3 DNA sequence: TGTGCCAGCAGTTCACAGGGGGCAAGAAAGCAGTACTTC.

This clonotype was counted many times. The chain couples TRBV27 to TRBJ2-7, with 10 bases that match TRBD2. This CDR3 comprises 19 residues. In germline, CDR1 is MNHEY, CDR2 SMNVEV (reference sequence). The junction had 18 bases not matched to a gene; V was cut back by 0 bases and J by 7 bases. The CDR3 DNA reads as TGTGCCAGCAGTTTATCGAAGGCTAGCGGGAGTTACTTCCGTTGGGAGCAGTACTTC. As protein: CASSLSKASGSYFRWEQYF.

This clonotype was recorded many times. The chain is built from TRBV28 and TRBJ2-7; the match to TRBD1 covers 10 bases. Per germline, CDR1 MDHEN and CDR2 SYDVKM. V dropped 5 bases and J dropped 5; count of bases not matched to a gene: 9. The length of the CDR3 is 15 residues. CDR3 nucleotides: TGTGCCAGCAGTACCCCGGGACAGGGGACCCACGAGCAGTACTTC. Its translation is CASSTPGQGTHEQYF.

The chain employs TRBV20-1 and TRBJ2-5; 7 nucleotides line up with TRBD2. Germline CDR1 reads DFQATT; CDR2 reads SNEGSKA (reference sequence). This CDR3 contains 14 residues. The junction had 10 bases not matched to a gene; V was cut back by 4 bases and J by 5 bases. The CDR3 bases are TGCAGTGCTACCTCTCGACTAGCTGAGGAGACCCAGTACTTC. Residues: CSATSRLAEETQYF.

There are many counts of this clonotype. The rearrangement joins TRBV5-1 to TRBJ1-3, with D unresolved. CDR1 is SGHRS and CDR2 is YFSETQ in the germline V gene. The CDR3 loop spans 15 amino acids. V lost 4 bases to trimming and J lost 0 bases, with 11 bases between them. The CDR3 region is CASSPSGDSGNTIYF. The CDR3 region has the DNA TGCGCCAGCAGCCCTTCAGGAGACTCTGGAAACACCATATATTTT.

The rearrangement links TRBV20-1 to TRBJ2-2; TRBD2 matches at 10 bases. The CDR3 loop spans 17 amino acids. CDR1 and CDR2 from the germline V gene are DFQATT and SNEGSKA (reference sequence). J gave up 3 bases and V 1 base, and 8 bases lay outside the gene matches. The CDR3 region is CSARGIAGGQHTGELFF. CDR3 sequence (DNA): TGCAGTGCTAGAGGGATAGCGGGAGGACAGCACACCGGGGAGCTGTTTTTT.

The chain joins TRBV20-1 to TRBJ1-5; TRBD1 might be the D (5 bases). This CDR3 has 16 residues. From germline, CDR1 is DFQATT and CDR2 SNEGSKA (reference sequence). Trimming took 3 bases from V and 0 from J, leaving 15 bases between them. CDR3 loop: CSARSQGPYSNQPQHF. The CDR3 DNA sequence: TGCAGTGCTAGGAGCCAGGGACCTTATAGCAATCAGCCCCAGCATTTT.

In this sample, this clonotype turned up many times. The J gene is TRBJ2-2, the V gene TRBV25-1; the D gene could be TRBD1 or TRBD2 (6 bases each). CDR3 length: 15 residues. V dropped 2 bases and J dropped 1 base, with 8 bases sitting between them. Germline V gene lookup returns CDR1 MGHDK and CDR2 SYGVNS. The CDR3 loop reads CASSEGGGNTGELFF. In DNA form, the CDR3 reads TGTGCCAGCAGTGAAGGAGGGGGGAACACCGGGGAGCTGTTTTTT.

Comments on this clonotype: It may be a read error: a sequence one base away is much more abundant. The CDR3 spells CASSQLAEEANEQFF. CDR3 in DNA: TGTGCCAGCTCCCAGCTAGCGGAAGAGGCAAATGAGCAGTTCTTC. The V and J genes are TRBV18 and TRBJ2-1, with 7 bases aligning to TRBD2. Trimming cost V 6 bases and J 7 bases; bases outside gene matches: 12. CDR1 is KGHSH, CDR2 LQKENI, per germline. This CDR3 has 15 residues.

This clonotype was seen repeatedly, ten times or more. The genes are TRBV4-1 and TRBJ2-5, with D perhaps matching TRBD2 (6 bases). CDR3 length: 14 amino acids. V was pared by 0 bases and J by 5 bases, with 10 bases between. The germline V gene encodes CDR1 MGHRA and CDR2 YSYEKL. Here the CDR3 DNA reads TGCGCCAGCAGCCAAGACCCCGGGACTGAGACCCAGTACTTC. Translation: CASSQDPGTETQYF.

In its sample, this clonotype was seen many times. The rearrangement links TRBV20-1 to TRBJ2-1; D gene ambiguous. CDR1 is DFQATT and CDR2 is SNEGSKA in the germline V gene (reference sequence). Trimming shortened V by 5 bases and J by 0 bases, and 17 bases separated the two germline ends. The CDR3 is made up of 16 amino acids. DNA of the CDR3: TGCAGTGCTTTTATCCTTAGAGGTAGCTCCTACAATGAGCAGTTCTTC. Its translation: CSAFILRGSSYNEQFF.

This clonotype was seen repeatedly, ten times or more. The rearrangement uses TRBV5-1 and TRBJ2-5; D might be TRBD1 (6 bases). V was trimmed by 2 bases and J by 5 bases, leaving 16 bases between them. Germline V CDR1 and CDR2: SGHRS, YFSETQ. This CDR3 has 15 amino acids. The CDR3 spells CASSLSTGPEETQYF. The DNA of the CDR3 is TGCGCCAGCAGCTTAAGTACAGGGCCAGAGGAGACCCAGTACTTC.

This clonotype was seen at least ten times. The V call is TRBV7-6, the J call TRBJ2-2, with 7 nucleotides matching TRBD2. Germline-derived CDR1 and CDR2 are SGHVS and FNYEAQ. J lost 7 bases, V lost 2 bases, and 10 bases had no gene match. This CDR3 comprises 16 residues. CDR3: CASSLFGTNMIGELFF. In DNA, the CDR3 is TGTGCCAGCAGCTTATTCGGGACTAATATGATCGGGGAGCTGTTTTTT.